The 9 T cell receptor beta chains below were found in one sample sequenced in a study of T cell responses to AZD1222 COVID-19 vaccine. Measured with immunoSEQ multiplex PCR; TCRdb has only the in-frame clones, and not every one. This table has roughly 30,000 clones, roughly 90% appearing once. The sequencing used peripheral blood, collected on day 0 of AZD1222 vaccination. The origin of the receptors is an adult in good health.

The chain uses TRBV5-1 and TRBJ1-4; D possibly corresponds to TRBD1 (5 bases). This CDR3 region has 14 residues. Germline V gives CDR1 SGHRS, CDR2 YFSETQ. V gave up 0 bases and J gave up 4 bases, with 7 bases separating them. This CDR3 reads CASSLGGDNEKLFF. The CDR3 DNA reads TGCGCCAGCAGCTTGGGAGGGGATAATGAAAAACTGTTTTTT.

The chain carries TRBV19 and TRBJ2-1; 12 bases agree with TRBD2. V was clipped by 2 bases and J by 12 bases; unmatched bases: 8. The CDR3 loop spans 15 amino acids. Germline assignment: CDR1 LNHDA and CDR2 SQIVND (reference sequence). CDR3 sequence: CASSIQGLAGGVQFF. CDR3 coding DNA: TGTGCCAGTAGTATACAAGGGCTAGCGGGAGGGGTGCAGTTCTTC.

This chain links TRBV5-1 with TRBJ2-3, with D possibly matching TRBD2 (7 bases). Germline CDR1 is SGHRS and CDR2 is YFSETQ. The CDR3 runs 17 residues. Trimming pared 3 bases from V and 4 bases from J, leaving 21 bases between. The CDR3 is CASSSRASGGGADTQYF. The CDR3 DNA sequence: TGCGCCAGCAGCTCCCGGGCTAGCGGAGGGGGGGCAGATACGCAGTATTTT.

The gene calls are TRBV4-1 and TRBJ1-2; 7 nucleotides agree with TRBD1. V shed 5 bases and J 7 bases; nucleotides not matched to a gene: 16. CDR1 and CDR2 (germline): MGHRA, YSYEKL. This CDR3 is 16 amino acids long. CDR3 sequence reads: CASSVRTGGGFSGYTF. In nucleotides, the CDR3 is TGCGCCAGCAGCGTCCGGACAGGCGGCGGGTTTTCTGGCTACACCTTC.

The genes are TRBV5-1 and TRBJ2-2, with no clear D. The CDR3 consists of 14 residues. The V end was cut by 3 bases, the J end by 7 bases, with 13 bases between. Germline lookup yields CDR1 SGHRS and CDR2 YFSETQ. The CDR3 nucleotides read TGCGCCAGCAGCTACAGACCGACCCGCGGGGAGCTGTTTTTT. Translating gives CASSYRPTRGELFF.

The J gene is TRBJ1-4, the V gene TRBV19; D not certain. Germline CDR1 reads LNHDA; CDR2 reads SQIVND (reference sequence). V was clipped by 4 bases and J by 9 bases, with 6 bases between them. CDR3 size: 11 residues. The CDR3 protein is CASSTQKKLFF. The CDR3 coding sequence is TGTGCCAGTAGTACCCAAAAAAAACTGTTTTTT. Full variable domain (missing parts from reference TRBV19 and TRBJ1-4): DGGITQSPKYLFRKEGQNVTLSCEQNLNHDAMYWYRQDPGQGLRLIYYSQIVNDFQKGDIAEGYSVSREKKESFPLTVTSAQKNPTAFYLCASSTQKKLFFGSGTQLSVL.

The chain joins TRBV19 to TRBJ1-1, with TRBD1 matching 9 bases. Losses at the gene ends were 2 bases for V and 6 bases for J; bases not matched to a gene: 1. This CDR3 spans 13 amino acids. Germline assignment: CDR1 LNHDA and CDR2 SQIVND (reference sequence). The chain's CDR3 is CASSIRTGAEAFF. In nucleotides, the CDR3 is TGTGCCAGTAGTATAAGGACAGGGGCTGAAGCTTTCTTT.

This chain connects TRBV28 to TRBJ2-3; TRBD2 aligns across 8 bases. The V gene's germline CDR1 is MDHEN and CDR2 SYDVKM. The CDR3 runs 13 residues. Losses at the gene ends were 8 bases for V and 1 base for J; bases not matched to a gene: 2. CDR3 sequence: CASAGGGTDTQYF. In nucleotides, the CDR3 is TGTGCCAGCGCGGGAGGTGGCACAGATACGCAGTATTTT.

This chain joins TRBV14 and TRBJ1-3; no firm D call. This CDR3 comprises 15 residues. The ends were cut back, 8 bases at V and 0 bases at J, with 14 bases in the middle. In germline, CDR1 is SGHDN, CDR2 FVKESK. The CDR3 sequence is CASSRRIGSGNTIYF. Written as DNA, the CDR3 is TGTGCCAGCTCCCGGCGTATCGGCTCTGGAAACACCATATATTTT. Drawing the rest from reference TRBV14 and TRBJ1-3, the complete variable domain is EAGVTQFPSHSVIEKGQTVTLRCDPISGHDNLYWYRRVMGKEIKFLLHFVKESKQDESGMPNNRFLAERTGGTYSTLKVQPAELEDSGVYFCASSRRIGSGNTIYFGEGSWLTVV.